At least ten counts were recorded for the clone carrying this TCR beta chain. What it recognizes is unknown. Each CDR3 protein gets one entry after TCRdb re-called the RT-PCR reads with MiXCR. The top ten clones hold 6.5% to 8% of a sample with hundreds of thousands of distinct CDR3 sequences, 14% of them seen once. This entry is derived from a study of response to subunit inactivated influenza vaccine. Study-level points and caveats: There was a suggestion from the authors that each seasonal influenza vaccination recruits few new T cells.

V was clipped by 5 bases and J by 4 bases; unmatched bases: 3. This CDR3 is 14 amino acids long. The chain is built from TRBV12-3 or TRBV12-4 and TRBJ1-4, with 8 bases that match TRBD1. The sequenced sample was PBMCs from blood, obtained roughly 15 days before vaccination. The receptor was isolated from a man aged 45-65 years who received an inactivated influenza vaccine. The CDR3 coding sequence is TGTGCCAGCAGTCGGACAGGGCTTAATGAAAAACTGTTTTTT. This translates into CASSRTGLNEKLFF.